The 19 T cell receptor beta chains in this list originate from one sample, sequenced in a study of cytomegalovirus exposure and HLA in healthy donors. 13 Jbeta primers and 60 Vbeta primers were used for the PCR. Produced via immunoSEQ multiplex PCR; TCRdb's table is partial and in-frame only. Of about 120,000 clones in the sample, 7% to 9.5% are singletons; the top ten hold 6%. Material: PBMCs. The receptors stem from a woman aged 40 to 50 in good health and CMV-seropositive.

The rearrangement joins TRBV6-4 to TRBJ1-5; 8 bases match TRBD1. CDR1 is MRHNA, CDR2 SNTAGT, per germline. V gave up 11 bases and J gave up 6 bases; unmatched junction bases: 9. The CDR3 contains 13 residues. The CDR3 nucleotides read TGTGCCTCTCACACAGGGGGGAGTCAGCCCCAGCATTTT. Translating gives CASHTGGSQPQHF.

This clone has more than one count but fewer than ten. This chain connects TRBV5-1 to TRBJ2-7; D remains ambiguous. CDR3 length: 15 amino acids. The ends were cut back, 4 bases at V and 0 bases at J, with 14 bases in the middle. CDR1 and CDR2 (germline): SGHRS, YFSETQ. For the CDR3, the DNA is TGCGCCAGCAGCACCAACGCCGCGAGCTCCTACGAGCAGTACTTC. It yields the protein CASSTNAASSYEQYF.

This sequence joins TRBV10-3 and TRBJ1-3; D is perhaps TRBD1 (5 bases). The CDR3 runs to 14 residues. V was clipped by 0 bases and J by 2 bases, with 5 bases between them. In germline, CDR1 is ENHRY, CDR2 SYGVKD. The CDR3 coding sequence is TGTGCCATCAGTGAGTCCAGGGCTGGAAACACCATATATTTT. It translates to CAISESRAGNTIYF.

This clone was detected a few times. The rearrangement uses TRBV6-1 and TRBJ1-5; tentative D call: TRBD1 (5 bases). Germline CDR1 reads MNHNS; CDR2 reads SASEGT. The CDR3 is 16 amino acids. V lost 1 base and J 0 bases, leaving 10 bases between the germline ends. This CDR3 reads CASSEVWTNSNQPQHF. CDR3 nucleotides: TGTGCCAGCAGTGAAGTGTGGACAAATAGCAATCAGCCCCAGCATTTT.

This clone was counted between two and nine times. The chain combines TRBV6-1 with TRBJ2-7; 12 nucleotides align to TRBD1. The CDR3 has 14 residues. Germline loops: CDR1 MNHNS, CDR2 SASEGT. Trimming cost V 7 bases and J 6 bases; bases outside gene matches: 7. The CDR3 is CASKPGQGAVEQYF. DNA for the CDR3: TGTGCCAGCAAACCGGGACAGGGGGCCGTCGAGCAGTACTTC.

The J gene is TRBJ2-7, the V gene TRBV28; the D gene is possibly TRBD2 (6 bases). Germline CDR1 MDHEN, CDR2 SYDVKM. The germline V and J ends were trimmed by 6 bases and 4 bases, with 19 bases remaining between them. There are 15 residues in the CDR3. CDR3 DNA sequence: TGTGCCAGCAGCCAAGATCCGGGACTGAGATACGAGCAGTACTTC. Its translation is CASSQDPGLRYEQYF.

This clone was picked up a small number of times. The chain joins TRBV19 to TRBJ1-2, with TRBD1 identical over 7 bases. Trimming cost V 6 bases and J 7 bases; bases outside gene matches: 8. Looked up from germline, CDR1 is LNHDA and CDR2 is SQIVND (reference sequence). This CDR3 region has 13 residues. Here the CDR3 reads CASSLRGVGGYTF. The CDR3 DNA is TGTGCCAGTAGCCTCAGGGGGGTGGGTGGCTACACCTTC.

There are a few counts of this clone. The chain combines TRBV5-6 with TRBJ1-6, with TRBD1 matching over 9 bases. The ends lost 4 bases at V and 4 bases at J; junction bases unmatched: 9. The CDR3 runs to 17 residues. Germline-derived CDR1 and CDR2 are SGHDT and YYEEEE. The CDR3 coding sequence is TGTGCCAGCAGCATAGGGACAGGGCACACTTATAATTCACCCCTCCACTTT. Protein product: CASSIGTGHTYNSPLHF.

The chain joins TRBV19 to TRBJ2-5; D possibly corresponds to TRBD1 (6 bases). Germline CDR1 reads LNHDA; CDR2 reads SQIVND (reference sequence). The CDR3 runs to 14 residues. Trimming took 4 bases from V and 6 from J, leaving 15 bases between them. In DNA, the CDR3 is TGTGCCAGTAGTACCAACAGGGAAGTGAAGACCCAGTACTTC. Translated, it gives CASSTNREVKTQYF.

The chain carries TRBV7-4 and TRBJ2-1; 13 positions agree with TRBD2. Germline values: CDR1 SGHVT, CDR2 SQSDAQ. The CDR3 runs 16 residues. The trim removed 4 bases at V and 4 bases at J, leaving 4 bases unmatched. The CDR3 nucleotides read TGTGCCAGCAGCTGGACTAGCGGGGGTCCTTACAATGAGCAGTTCTTC. Protein: CASSWTSGGPYNEQFF.

This chain uses TRBV28 with TRBJ1-5, with D tentatively TRBD1 (5 bases). Germline loops: CDR1 MDHEN, CDR2 SYDVKM. The CDR3 covers 17 residues. Trimming removed 6 bases at V and 0 bases at J, with 18 bases between. The CDR3 coding sequence is TGTGCCAGCAGCTCCCAAAGGGGCGCCGATAGCAATCAGCCCCAGCATTTT. Its translation: CASSSQRGADSNQPQHF.

V is TRBV5-1 and J is TRBJ2-3; D is perhaps TRBD2 (5 bases). The CDR3 totals 16 residues. Trimming left V 4 bases short and J 0 bases short, with 15 bases between. Germline V gene lookup returns CDR1 SGHRS and CDR2 YFSETQ. CDR3 nucleotide sequence: TGCGCCAGCAGCCGGGATCCAGCGCCGAGCACAGATACGCAGTATTTT. Protein: CASSRDPAPSTDTQYF.

The rearrangement links TRBV10-3 to TRBJ1-4; 9 positions agree with TRBD1. The ends lost 6 bases at V and 7 bases at J; junction bases unmatched: 6. CDR1 is ENHRY, CDR2 SYGVKD, per germline. This CDR3 is 14 amino acids long. The CDR3 region has the DNA TGTGCCATCAGCCGGGACAGGGACGGTGAAAAACTGTTTTTT. Translating it yields CAISRDRDGEKLFF.

This chain links TRBV19 with TRBJ2-7; D gene uncertain. Trimming cost V 1 base and J 2 bases, with 9 bases left between them. The CDR3 runs 14 residues. CDR1 and CDR2 from the germline V gene are LNHDA and SQIVND (reference sequence). The CDR3 nucleotides are TGTGCCAGTAGTATAGGACGAAGCGCCTACGAGCAGTACTTC. Translated: CASSIGRSAYEQYF.

The V gene is TRBV29-1, the J gene TRBJ1-1; tentatively, D is TRBD1 (5 bases). With 5 bases removed from V and 5 bases from J, the gap between germline ends came to 12 bases. CDR3 size: 12 residues. Germline V lookup: CDR1 SQVTM, CDR2 ANQGSEA. For the CDR3, the DNA is TGCAGCGTTTCCTCAGGGCGAACTGAAGCTTTCTTT. Residues: CSVSSGRTEAFF. The full variable domain, completed using reference TRBV29-1 and TRBJ1-1, is SAVISQKPSRDICQRGTSLTIQCQVDSQVTMMFWYRQQPGQSLTLIATANQGSEATYESGFVIDKFPISRPNLTFSTLTVSNMSPEDSSIYLCSVSSGRTEAFFGQGTRLTVV.

DNA of the CDR3: TGTGCCAGCAGATTTTCTGACAGGGATGACGGCTACACCTTC. This gives the protein CASRFSDRDDGYTF. The chain has TRBV7-9 and TRBJ1-2; the match to TRBD1 covers 7 bases. V gave up 6 bases and J gave up 8 bases; unmatched junction bases: 12. There are 14 residues in the CDR3. CDR1 and CDR2 from the germline V gene are SEHNR and FQNEAQ (reference sequence).

This clone was seen more than once but under ten times. CDR3 DNA: TGCGCCAGCAGCGGTGACAGGGTCGAAAAACTGTTTTTT. Translation gives CASSGDRVEKLFF. V and J are TRBV10-1 and TRBJ1-4, with TRBD1 identical over 7 bases. The junction had 6 bases not matched to a gene; V was cut back by 6 bases and J by 8 bases. The CDR3 covers 13 residues. Germline loops: CDR1 WNHNN, CDR2 SYGVQD (reference sequence).

This clone has more than one count but fewer than ten. This chain connects TRBV2 to TRBJ1-4, with D possibly TRBD1 on 5 matching bases. The CDR3 covers 15 residues. Trimming stripped 4 bases from V and 0 bases from J, with 9 bases between. Per the germline V gene, CDR1 is SNHLY and CDR2 is FYNNEI. Written as DNA, the CDR3 is TGTGCCAGCAGTGGACTGACAGCAACTAATGAAAAACTGTTTTTT. Translated: CASSGLTATNEKLFF.

In this sample, this clone turned up a few times. The V and J genes are TRBV5-6 and TRBJ2-3, with a tentative D call TRBD2 (5 bases). Trimming cost V 4 bases and J 2 bases, with 8 bases left between them. The CDR3 is 13 amino acids. The V gene's germline CDR1 is SGHDT and CDR2 YYEEEE. The CDR3 here is CASSTDFTDTQYF. CDR3 nucleotides: TGTGCCAGCAGCACGGACTTCACAGATACGCAGTATTTT.